These 6 T cell receptor beta chains were sequenced from one sample in a study of beta chain features in type 1 diabetes. General study points: Across all four CD4+ subsets, people with type 1 diabetes showed modestly shorter TCRB CDR3s.

Expressed TCRB transcripts were sequenced, since all the RNA that had been isolated was reverse transcribed. Clones were read by immunoSEQ multiplex PCR, and TCRdb kept only the in-frame ones, dropping some. The sample contains hundreds of thousands of clones, under 15% of which appear only once. Their antigen targets remain unknown. The specimen was naive CD4+ T cells from blood. The receptors stem from a man younger than 35 with type 1 diabetes.

This clone was observed a few times. The sample has other DNA sequences that encode this CDR3 too. The J gene is TRBJ1-2, the V gene TRBV19; weak D call: TRBD1 (5 bases). The CDR3 is 13 amino acids. V gave up 10 bases and J gave up 0 bases, with 12 bases separating them. The germline CDR1 and CDR2 sequences are LNHDA and SQIVND (reference sequence). CDR3 region: CATQTVANYGYTF. For the CDR3, the DNA is TGTGCCACCCAGACAGTAGCTAACTATGGCTACACCTTC. The full variable domain, its missing parts supplied by reference TRBV19 and TRBJ1-2, is DGGITQSPKYLFRKEGQNVTLSCEQNLNHDAMYWYRQDPGQGLRLIYYSQIVNDFQKGDIAEGYSVSREKKESFPLTVTSAQKNPTAFYLCATQTVANYGYTFGSGTRLTVV.

This clone was found a few times. J is TRBJ1-2 and V is TRBV10-3; D gene ambiguous. The germline V gene has CDR1 ENHRY and CDR2 SYGVKD. This CDR3 is 14 amino acids long. Between the trimmed V and J ends, which lost 1 base and 5 bases, there was a span of 11 bases. The CDR3 DNA reads TGTGCCATCAGTGAGTTGGCAGATTCTTATGGCTACACCTTC. This gives the protein CAISELADSYGYTF.

V is TRBV14 and J is TRBJ2-7; 7 nucleotides align to TRBD1. The CDR3 extends over 13 amino acids. CDR1 is SGHDN, CDR2 FVKESK, per germline. V was clipped by 6 bases and J by 2 bases; unmatched bases: 4. CDR3 nucleotide sequence: TGTGCCAGCAGTCGGGGACAGACCTACGAGCAGTACTTC. This sequence encodes CASSRGQTYEQYF.

This clone was seen more than once but under ten times. V and J are TRBV2 and TRBJ1-5; TRBD1 agrees at 8 bases. Germline V gene sequence: CDR1 SNHLY, CDR2 FYNNEI. V shed 1 base, J shed 6 bases, and the junction held 8 bases outside the gene matches. The CDR3 runs 16 residues. CDR3 nucleotide sequence: TGTGCCAGCAGTGAAGGCCAACAGGGGGTGGGTCAGCCCCAGCATTTT. Amino acid sequence: CASSEGQQGVGQPQHF.

The V and J genes are TRBV25-1 and TRBJ1-4, with 8 bases identical to TRBD1. The length of the CDR3 is 16 residues. Germline CDR1 reads MGHDK; CDR2 reads SYGVNS. J gave up 8 bases and V 1 base, and 9 bases lay outside the gene matches. CDR3 sequence: CASSESHTTGDEKLFF. In DNA, the CDR3 is TGTGCCAGCAGTGAATCCCATACGACAGGGGACGAAAAACTGTTTTTT.

The sample holds a few counts of this clone. J is TRBJ2-3 and V is TRBV6-5; 9 nucleotides line up with TRBD2. There are 15 residues in the CDR3. The V and J ends lost 2 bases and 6 bases, in that order; junction bases with no gene match: 6. Germline values: CDR1 MNHEY, CDR2 SVGAGI. Written as DNA, the CDR3 is TGTGCCAGCAGTTACAGCGGGGGGTTAGTTGATACGCAGTATTTT. Its protein is CASSYSGGLVDTQYF.